These 9 T cell receptor beta chains were sequenced from one sample in a study of blood T cells in healthy people across ages. Next came a second PCR, run for about 7 to 12 cycles, which used a sample-barcoded 5' primer along with a J-beta primer mix. TCRdb independently ran MiXCR on the 5' RACE reads; one entry per CDR3 protein. The table lists some 1.7 million distinct CDR3 sequences, approximately 28% of them singletons. Sequencing used blood. The receptors were gathered from a woman aged 30 to 39 in good health.

The table lists this clonotype with a few counts. V is TRBV27 and J is TRBJ1-2; possible D gene TRBD1, 5 bases. The CDR3 loop spans 15 amino acids. Germline loops: CDR1 MNHEY, CDR2 SMNVEV (reference sequence). V gave up 5 bases and J gave up 3 bases, with 16 bases separating them. The CDR3 region has the DNA TGTGCCAGCAGTCGACCAGACAGCTCCGACTATGGCTACACCTTC. Its translation is CASSRPDSSDYGYTF.

This clonotype was seen a few times. The gene calls are TRBV24-1 and TRBJ2-2, with 8 nucleotides matching TRBD1. J lost 3 bases, V lost 4 bases, and 3 bases had no gene match. Per germline, CDR1 KGHDR and CDR2 SFDVKD. This CDR3 is built from 15 residues. The CDR3 here is CATSEATGDTGELFF. In DNA form, the CDR3 reads TGTGCCACCAGTGAGGCGACAGGGGACACCGGGGAGCTGTTTTTT.

This clonotype came up many times. The rearrangement joins TRBV29-1 to TRBJ2-1; 10 bases map to TRBD2. The CDR3 is 14 amino acids. The trim removed 5 bases at V and 8 bases at J, leaving 9 bases unmatched. Germline lookup yields CDR1 SQVTM and CDR2 ANQGSEA. The CDR3 loop reads CSVYSASGRDEQFF. As DNA, the CDR3 is TGCAGCGTTTATTCGGCTAGCGGGAGAGATGAGCAGTTCTTC.

In this sample, this clonotype turned up a few times. The gene calls are TRBV6-2 or TRBV6-3 and TRBJ1-2, with 7 nucleotides matching TRBD1. Losses at the gene ends were 6 bases for V and 3 bases for J; bases not matched to a gene: 7. The germline gives CDR1 MNHEY, CDR2 SVGEGT. The CDR3 length is 14 residues. The CDR3 region has the DNA TGTGCCAGCAGCCGTCCTGGGACAGACTATGGCTACACCTTC. Translating it yields CASSRPGTDYGYTF.

This clonotype was counted only a few times. This chain joins TRBV7-6 and TRBJ1-1; D gene uncertain. Germline-derived CDR1 and CDR2 are SGHVS and FNYEAQ. V was pared by 1 base and J by 4 bases, with 16 bases between. CDR3 length: 16 amino acids. The CDR3 coding sequence is TGTGCCAGCAGCTTAGTTTTAGGGCGATCGGGCACTGAAGCTTTCTTT. This encodes CASSLVLGRSGTEAFF.

The J gene is TRBJ2-3, the V gene TRBV20-1; 8 nucleotides agree with TRBD2. Trimming cost V 1 base and J 5 bases; bases outside gene matches: 2. Germline CDR1 reads DFQATT; CDR2 reads SNEGSKA (reference sequence). This CDR3 has 13 residues. CDR3 loop: CSARGLAKDTQYF. CDR3 sequence (DNA): TGCAGTGCTAGAGGACTAGCGAAAGATACGCAGTATTTT.

This chain uses TRBV6-2 or TRBV6-3 with TRBJ2-3, with a tentative D call TRBD2 (7 bases). The CDR3 extends over 17 amino acids. Germline assignment: CDR1 MNHEY and CDR2 SVGEGT. V was trimmed by 7 bases and J by 5 bases, leaving 25 bases between them. CDR3 sequence: CASTSSAGRGGRDTQYF. In nucleotides, the CDR3 is TGTGCCAGCACTTCTTCGGCGGGTAGGGGGGGGCGAGATACGCAGTATTTT.

The sample holds many counts of this clonotype. V is TRBV29-1 and J is TRBJ2-7; 10 bases are shared with TRBD1. The trim removed 6 bases at V and 4 bases at J, leaving 9 bases unmatched. Looked up from germline, CDR1 is SQVTM and CDR2 is ANQGSEA. The CDR3 is made up of 14 amino acids. CDR3 DNA sequence: TGCAGCGTGATGACAGGGGGCATTGTTTACGAGCAGTACTTC. This sequence encodes CSVMTGGIVYEQYF.

Ten or more counts support this clonotype. The rearrangement joins TRBV2 to TRBJ2-5; possibly TRBD2 for D (5 bases). The CDR3 is 14 residues long. Trimming took 6 bases from V and 3 from J, leaving 14 bases between them. Germline loops: CDR1 SNHLY, CDR2 FYNNEI. The CDR3 nucleotides are TGTGCCAGCAGCCCCTTGGCGGAGGAAGAGACCCAGTACTTC. Its translation is CASSPLAEEETQYF.